This TCR beta chain was sequenced in a study of blood T cells in healthy people across ages. Overall study: The template switching approach captured approximately one barcoded beta molecule for every two T cells. Overall study findings and caveats: Without sorted subsets, naive and antigen-experienced compartments could not be conclusively compared. It was held that the diversity estimates obtained from one million T cells were underestimates.

Healthy Caucasians from Russia aged roughly 6 to 95 served as donors. This CDR3 spans 15 amino acids. Germline V lookup: CDR1 DFQATT, CDR2 SNEGSKA (reference sequence). V was pared by 3 bases and J by 7 bases, with 16 bases between. Worth noting for this clonotype: What it recognizes is unknown.

A sample-barcoded 5' primer and a J-beta primer mix were used in a second PCR of roughly 7 to 11 cycles. TCRdb processed the 5' RACE reads anew with MiXCR; each CDR3 protein has one entry. The data show some 900,000 distinct CDR3 sequences, with around 48% seen just once and around 15% held by the top ten. V gene TRBV20-1 combines with J gene TRBJ1-6; D is possibly TRBD1 (5 bases). The sequence was obtained from a man younger than 40 in good health. Sequences were obtained from blood. As DNA, the CDR3 is TGCAGTGCTAGCCCCAGGGAAGGATCGAATTCACCCCTCCACTTT. It codes for CSASPREGSNSPLHF.